One and the same sample provided the 16 T cell receptor beta chains below, sequenced in a study of T cells after yellow fever vaccination (dated by TCRdb to between 2018 and 2020). The method behind the library was 5' RACE. Sequencing was carried out with an Illumina NovaSeq 6000. The public reads were run again by TCRdb, first through fastp at Q25 and then through MiXCR, and only productive beta chains were kept. Each entry is one CDR3 protein sequence, shown with its most common DNA and genes. This sample holds over 300,000 distinct CDR3 sequences; around 4% were observed only once. The ten most abundant clones make up about a quarter of the sample. Read against the paper, the sample's treatment or condition label means: live attenuated yellow fever vaccine strain. Sequenced material: PBMCs, taken on the day of the yellow fever booster vaccination. The source of these receptors is a man between 18 and 35 years old who received the YFV17D yellow fever vaccine.

This clonotype was observed a handful of times. V and J are TRBV24-1 and TRBJ2-3, with unresolved D. V was shortened by 3 bases and J by 6 bases, with 12 bases between the two germline ends. The CDR3 has 14 amino acids. The germline gives CDR1 KGHDR, CDR2 SFDVKD. CDR3 protein: CATSDRQVQDTQYF. Here the CDR3 DNA reads TGTGCCACCAGTGATCGGCAGGTTCAGGATACGCAGTATTTT.

There are many counts of this clonotype. The chain recombines TRBV12-3 or TRBV12-4 with TRBJ1-1; no clear D gene. Trimming removed 2 bases at V and 6 bases at J, with 10 bases between. This CDR3 is built from 13 residues. This CDR3 reads CASSLWEGAEAFF. DNA for the CDR3: TGTGCCAGCAGTTTATGGGAGGGAGCTGAAGCTTTCTTT.

In its sample, this clonotype was seen many times. This chain uses TRBV7-8 with TRBJ2-2; either TRBD1 or TRBD2 may supply D (5 bases each). The ends were cut back, 7 bases at V and 0 bases at J, with 15 bases in the middle. Germline V gene lookup returns CDR1 SGHVS and CDR2 FQNEAQ. CDR3 length: 16 residues. CDR3 coding DNA: TGTGCCAGCATTCCTTACGGGACCGCGAACACCGGGGAGCTGTTTTTT. This translates into CASIPYGTANTGELFF.

This clonotype was recorded many times. The genes are TRBV19 and TRBJ2-2; tentatively, D is TRBD1 (5 bases). The CDR3 is 15 residues long. Germline CDR1 and CDR2: LNHDA and SQIVND (reference sequence). The V end was cut by 3 bases, the J end by 2 bases, with 10 bases between. The CDR3 loop reads CASSIPDTNTGELFF. The CDR3 region has the DNA TGTGCCAGTAGTATCCCGGACACCAACACCGGGGAGCTGTTTTTT.

This clonotype was observed many times. The chain has TRBV29-1 and TRBJ2-2; D remains ambiguous. Germline loops: CDR1 SQVTM, CDR2 ANQGSEA. CDR3 length: 14 amino acids. Trimming removed 4 bases at V and 1 base at J, with 10 bases between. The chain's CDR3 is CSVVGRENTGELFF. The CDR3 DNA reads as TGCAGCGTTGTTGGCAGAGAGAACACCGGGGAGCTGTTTTTT.

This clonotype was seen a few times. This sequence joins TRBV15 and TRBJ1-5; D is undetermined. With 1 base removed from V and 3 bases from J, the gap between germline ends came to 7 bases. Looked up from germline, CDR1 is LNHNV and CDR2 is YYDKDF (reference sequence). The CDR3 spans 14 residues. The CDR3 DNA is TGTGCCACCAGCAGAGGTAGGGACAATCAGCCCCAGCATTTT. Translated, it gives CATSRGRDNQPQHF.

The chain joins TRBV28 to TRBJ2-7, with 9 bases identical to TRBD2. Germline V gives CDR1 MDHEN, CDR2 SYDVKM. The V gene end was trimmed by 8 bases and the J gene end by 7 bases; junction bases not matched to a gene: 15. The CDR3 spans 15 residues. CDR3 bases: TGTGCCAGCCTCGAAGCGGGGGGACGGCCTACGGAGCAGTACTTC. It yields the protein CASLEAGGRPTEQYF. Full variable domain (outside the CDR3, taken from reference TRBV28 and TRBJ2-7): DVKVTQSSRYLVKRTGEKVFLECVQDMDHENMFWYRQDPGLGLRLIYFSYDVKMKEKGDIPEGYSVSREKKERFSLILESASTNQTSMYLCASLEAGGRPTEQYFGPGTRLTVT.

V and J are TRBV29-1 and TRBJ2-4; 8 nucleotides agree with TRBD1. The ends lost 2 bases at V and 7 bases at J; junction bases unmatched: 4. Germline CDR1 reads SQVTM; CDR2 reads ANQGSEA. The CDR3 totals 13 residues. CDR3 amino acids: CSVEPGDRNIQYF. CDR3 DNA: TGCAGCGTTGAACCGGGGGACAGGAACATTCAGTACTTC.

This chain links TRBV5-1 with TRBJ1-6, with TRBD1 identical over 7 bases. V lost 0 bases to trimming and J lost 6 bases; unmatched junction nucleotides: 6. There are 16 residues in the CDR3. The germline V gene encodes CDR1 SGHRS and CDR2 YFSETQ. The CDR3 loop is CASSLGDSFPNSPLHF. The CDR3 nucleotides read TGCGCCAGCAGCTTGGGGGACAGCTTCCCTAATTCACCCCTCCACTTT.

This chain links TRBV11-2 with TRBJ2-7; 8 nucleotides match TRBD1. The CDR3 is 14 residues long. Germline V gives CDR1 SGHAT, CDR2 FQNNGV. V dropped 5 bases and J dropped 3; count of bases not matched to a gene: 6. The CDR3 sequence: CASSADRVHYEQYF. CDR3 in DNA: TGTGCCAGCAGCGCGGACAGGGTCCACTACGAGCAGTACTTC. The variable domain in full, completed from reference TRBV11-2 and TRBJ2-7, reads EAGVAQSPRYKIIEKRQSVAFWCNPISGHATLYWYQQILGQGPKLLIQFQNNGVVDDSQLPKDRFSAERLKGVDSTLKIQPAKLEDSAVYLCASSADRVHYEQYFGPGTRLTVT.

This clonotype was seen repeatedly, ten times or more. The CDR3 here is CASSQSGNTALGDTQYF. CDR3 sequence (DNA): TGCGCCAGCAGCCAGAGCGGGAACACGGCTTTAGGAGATACGCAGTATTTT. This chain links TRBV4-1 with TRBJ2-3; 7 bases line up with TRBD2. Germline V CDR1 and CDR2: MGHRA, YSYEKL. This CDR3 region has 17 residues. With V trimmed by 3 bases and J by 5 bases, 14 bases remained unmatched.

The table lists this clonotype with a few counts. The V gene is TRBV6-2 or TRBV6-3, the J gene TRBJ1-2, with 7 bases matching TRBD1. The V segment lost 2 bases and the J segment 6 bases; nucleotides outside the gene matches: 9. The CDR3 sequence is 15 residues long. Germline CDR1 is MNHEY and CDR2 is SVGEGT. CDR3 sequence reads: CASSYTPEGGDGYTF. The CDR3 coding sequence is TGTGCCAGCAGTTACACCCCTGAAGGGGGCGATGGCTACACCTTC.

This chain joins TRBV20-1 and TRBJ1-2; D not certain. Germline CDR1 is DFQATT and CDR2 is SNEGSKA (reference sequence). The CDR3 spans 14 residues. Trimming took 3 bases from V and 6 from J, leaving 17 bases between them. The CDR3 spells CSARDPNSLDGYTF. CDR3 sequence (DNA): TGCAGTGCTAGGGATCCGAACAGCTTAGATGGCTACACCTTC.

The chain has TRBV5-1 and TRBJ1-1; D uncertain. V lost 1 base to trimming and J lost 0 bases, with 7 bases between them. The CDR3 runs to 14 residues. Germline loops: CDR1 SGHRS, CDR2 YFSETQ. CDR3 region: CASSLYRVNTEAFF. The DNA of the CDR3 is TGCGCCAGCAGCTTGTATCGGGTGAACACTGAAGCTTTCTTT.

The gene calls are TRBV18 and TRBJ1-3; D not certain. The germline gives CDR1 KGHSH, CDR2 LQKENI. The CDR3 runs to 15 residues. The V and J ends lost 2 bases and 0 bases respectively, with 8 bases between them. CDR3 sequence reads: CASSPSTNSGNTIYF. The CDR3 DNA is TGTGCCAGCTCACCATCCACGAACTCTGGAAACACCATATATTTT.

There are many counts of this clonotype. The chain joins TRBV14 to TRBJ1-5, with D hard to call. CDR3 length equals 13 residues. Trimming cost V 1 base and J 6 bases, with 7 bases left between them. Looked up from germline, CDR1 is SGHDN and CDR2 is FVKESK. This CDR3 is CASSQAGLQPQHF. The CDR3 region has the DNA TGTGCCAGCAGCCAAGCAGGACTTCAGCCCCAGCATTTT.